The T cell receptor beta chain described here comes from a study of blood T cell repertoires in COVID-19. Study-level background: Both acute and convalescent COVID-19 samples were obtained from the United States, Italy and Spain.

This CDR3 has 14 amino acids. Germline-derived CDR1 and CDR2 are SGHDN and FVKESK. Trimming cost V 1 base and J 6 bases; bases outside gene matches: 5. In the authors' workflow: How many nucleated cells were present was estimated from reference gene primer amplification. Generated by immunoSEQ multiplex PCR, the TCRdb table keeps only in-frame clones and is missing some. The V and J calls and clone size were taken over from that table, and D and trimming were inferred from the DNA. The table records approximately 150,000 clones, about four fifths of them present only once. The sequencing input was peripheral blood. V gene TRBV14 combines with J gene TRBJ2-7, with TRBD2 matching over 8 bases. This clonotype originated in an older man who had recovered from COVID-19. DNA for the CDR3: TGTGCCAGCAGCCAAGTGTCGGGAGGGGCCGAGCAGTACTTC. Translating gives CASSQVSGGAEQYF.